This passage covers 23 T cell receptor beta chains from one sample sequenced in a study of cytomegalovirus exposure and HLA in healthy donors. A multiplex PCR was run with 60 Vbeta primers and 13 Jbeta primers. Clones were read by immunoSEQ multiplex PCR, and TCRdb kept only the in-frame ones, dropping some. The table lists some 190,000 clones, roughly 83% of them singletons. Sequencing was done on a sample of PBMCs. The receptors were sampled from a woman aged 50 to 65 in good health and CMV-seronegative.

This sequence joins TRBV4-3 and TRBJ1-1; D ambiguous. CDR3 length: 14 residues. Germline V gene sequence: CDR1 LGHNA, CDR2 YSLEER. V was cut by 1 base and J by 4 bases, with 10 bases left in between. CDR3 loop: CASSQVAGRTEAFF. The CDR3 DNA reads TGCGCCAGCAGCCAAGTTGCAGGTCGCACTGAAGCTTTCTTT.

Comments on this clone: The junction shows a germline mismatch at one end, possibly a read error. The chain combines TRBV6-5 with TRBJ1-1; 12 nucleotides align to TRBD1. The germline gives CDR1 MNHEY, CDR2 SVGAGI. This CDR3 has 12 residues. This chain's CDR3 is CASSPGTGGPVF. The DNA for the CDR3 is TGTGCCAGCAGCCCAGGGACAGGGGGCCCGGTCTTT.

V is TRBV5-1 and J is TRBJ2-2; the D is unclear. Germline values: CDR1 SGHRS, CDR2 YFSETQ. V dropped 4 bases and J dropped 4 bases, with 8 bases sitting between them. CDR3 length: 13 amino acids. The CDR3 DNA reads TGCGCCAGCAGCAATGGCCCCACCGGGGAGCTGTTTTTT. This translates into CASSNGPTGELFF.

This chain joins TRBV19 and TRBJ1-1; D is perhaps TRBD1 (5 bases). Per the germline V gene, CDR1 is LNHDA and CDR2 is SQIVND (reference sequence). V was trimmed by 9 bases and J by 3 bases, leaving 11 bases between them. The CDR3 is made up of 12 amino acids. CDR3 sequence reads: CASCGTYTEAFF. The DNA for the CDR3 is TGTGCCAGCTGTGGGACTTACACTGAAGCTTTCTTT.

This clone was seen only once. This sequence joins TRBV5-1 and TRBJ1-3; D may be TRBD1 (6 bases). V lost 2 bases and J lost 4, with 10 bases in between. Germline CDR1 reads SGHRS; CDR2 reads YFSETQ. This CDR3 region has 14 residues. Written as DNA, the CDR3 is TGCGCCAGCAGCTTACAGGGTTACGGAAACACCATATATTTT. Translated: CASSLQGYGNTIYF.

The rearrangement uses TRBV19 and TRBJ1-2, with no clear D. CDR1 is LNHDA and CDR2 is SQIVND in the germline V gene (reference sequence). The CDR3 loop spans 16 amino acids. V was pared by 3 bases and J by 2 bases, with 16 bases between. The CDR3, as DNA: TGTGCCAGTAGTATTCCCGGGAGTCCTGAAAACTATGGCTACACCTTC. Translated: CASSIPGSPENYGYTF.

CDR3 amino acids: CASSPEGNTEAFF. The CDR3, as DNA: TGTGCCAGCAGCCCGGAGGGGAACACTGAAGCTTTCTTT. This chain connects TRBV6-5 to TRBJ1-1; D unclear. Trimming shortened V by 6 bases and J by 1 base, and 9 bases separated the two germline ends. The CDR3 totals 13 residues. Germline-derived CDR1 and CDR2 are MNHEY and SVGAGI.

The rearrangement uses TRBV4-1 and TRBJ2-1; 8 bases agree with TRBD1. The germline CDR1 and CDR2 sequences are MGHRA and YSYEKL. The CDR3 extends over 16 amino acids. The V gene end was trimmed by 1 base and the J gene end by 14 bases; junction bases not matched to a gene: 16. The CDR3 sequence: CASSQGWARGLPLEFF. Written as DNA, the CDR3 is TGCGCCAGCAGCCAAGGGTGGGCCAGGGGGCTGCCTTTGGAGTTCTTC.

The chain joins TRBV30 to TRBJ2-3, with a tentative D call TRBD2 (6 bases). Germline assignment: CDR1 GTSNPN and CDR2 SVGIG (reference sequence). The V end lost 2 bases, the J end lost 1 base, and 10 bases lay between the germline ends. CDR3 length equals 14 residues. The CDR3 spells CAWSKAGGTDTQYF. The CDR3 DNA follows: TGTGCCTGGAGTAAAGCGGGTGGCACAGATACGCAGTATTTT.

This chain joins TRBV6-5 and TRBJ1-1; the D gene is possibly TRBD1 (5 bases). V lost 10 bases and J 9 bases, leaving 15 bases between the germline ends. Germline loops: CDR1 MNHEY, CDR2 SVGAGI. This CDR3 region has 11 residues. The CDR3 nucleotides read TGTGCCACCAATGGGGCAGCCCAAGCTTTCTTT. It yields the protein CATNGAAQAFF.

This chain links TRBV5-8 with TRBJ2-3, with TRBD2 identical over 9 bases. The CDR3 consists of 15 residues. Trimming removed 3 bases from V and 4 bases from J; junction bases left unmatched: 6. The germline gives CDR1 SGHTS, CDR2 YDEGEE. The CDR3 is CASSSLIAGADTQYF. In DNA form, the CDR3 reads TGTGCCAGCAGCTCCCTGATAGCGGGAGCAGATACGCAGTATTTT.

This clone was observed a handful of times. The chain is built from TRBV5-6 and TRBJ1-2; 8 bases are a match to TRBD1. Germline V gene lookup returns CDR1 SGHDT and CDR2 YYEEEE. The CDR3 contains 15 residues. V lost 0 bases to trimming and J lost 1 base; unmatched junction nucleotides: 2. The CDR3, as DNA: TGTGCCAGCAGCTTGGGGACAGGGCTTAACTATGGCTACACCTTC. As protein: CASSLGTGLNYGYTF.

The chain has TRBV4-3 and TRBJ2-7; 8 bases map to TRBD1. There are 15 residues in the CDR3. Per germline, CDR1 LGHNA and CDR2 YSLEER. The trim removed 4 bases at V and 4 bases at J, leaving 9 bases unmatched. CDR3 amino acids: CASSPTGTGRYEQYF. DNA of the CDR3: TGCGCCAGCAGCCCGACCGGGACAGGAAGGTACGAGCAGTACTTC.

This clone came up a few times. The rearrangement links TRBV5-6 to TRBJ2-2; the D is unclear. The ends were cut back, 2 bases at V and 4 bases at J, with 9 bases in the middle. The CDR3 contains 14 residues. The germline CDR1 and CDR2 sequences are SGHDT and YYEEEE. CDR3 coding DNA: TGTGCCAGCAGCTTTTTGCAGTCCACCGGGGAGCTGTTTTTT. This translates into CASSFLQSTGELFF. The full variable domain, completed using reference TRBV5-6 and TRBJ2-2, is DAGVTQSPTHLIKTRGQQVTLRCSPKSGHDTVSWYQQALGQGPQFIFQYYEEEERQRGNFPDRFSGHQFPNYSSELNVNALLLGDSALYLCASSFLQSTGELFFGEGSRLTVL.

V and J are TRBV28 and TRBJ2-2, with 9 bases matching TRBD1. Germline V gene data show CDR1 as MDHEN and CDR2 as SYDVKM. Unmatched junction bases numbered 7, after V lost 3 bases and J lost 5 bases. The CDR3 is 16 residues long. The CDR3 coding sequence is TGTGCCAGCAGTTTTCGCGGACAGGGGAGAACCGGGGAGCTGTTTTTT. This encodes CASSFRGQGRTGELFF.

In the case of this clone: Lacking the conserved final phenylalanine or tryptophan, this CDR3 likely reflects a read error. The CDR3 loop is CASGHGTEAFS. The CDR3 DNA reads as TGTGCCAGTGGACATGGCACTGAAGCTTTCTCT. The rearrangement joins TRBV7-3 to TRBJ1-1; D possibly corresponds to TRBD1 (5 bases). The CDR3 is 11 amino acids. Trimming cost V 9 bases and J 4 bases, with 9 bases left between them. Germline assignment: CDR1 SGHTA and CDR2 FQGTGA.

V and J are TRBV27 and TRBJ2-1; 7 bases match TRBD2. The CDR3 has 16 residues. CDR1 is MNHEY, CDR2 SMNVEV, per germline (reference sequence). V shed 6 bases and J 6 bases; nucleotides not matched to a gene: 14. In DNA, the CDR3 is TGTGCCAGCAGGCACCATTTTACGGGAGGCCCCAATGAGCAGTTCTTC. It translates to CASRHHFTGGPNEQFF.

The chain recombines TRBV9 with TRBJ1-6, with D maybe TRBD1 (5 bases). The V end lost 2 bases, the J end lost 9 bases, and 12 bases lay between the germline ends. This CDR3 spans 14 amino acids. Looked up from germline, CDR1 is SGDLS and CDR2 is YYNGEE. DNA for the CDR3: TGTGCCAGCAGCGTTGTAGGGGATCGTTCACCCCTCCACTTT. Its protein is CASSVVGDRSPLHF. Combining the CDR3 with reference TRBV9 and TRBJ1-6 gives the whole variable domain DSGVTQTPKHLITATGQRVTLRCSPRSGDLSVYWYQQSLDQGLQFLIQYYNGEERAKGNILERFSAQQFPDLHSELNLSSLELGDSALYFCASSVVGDRSPLHFGNGTRLTVT.

V is TRBV9 and J is TRBJ1-1, with D perhaps TRBD1 (6 bases). Per the germline V gene, CDR1 is SGDLS and CDR2 is YYNGEE. V lost 3 bases to trimming and J lost 5 bases, with 17 bases between them. The CDR3 length is 15 residues. The CDR3 nucleotides read TGTGCCAGCAGCGACGGGACAAACCGCGGTACTGAAGCTTTCTTT. It specifies CASSDGTNRGTEAFF.

This chain links TRBV27 with TRBJ2-3; no definite D call. The length of the CDR3 is 17 residues. Trimming removed 0 bases at V and 2 bases at J, with 15 bases between. Germline lookup yields CDR1 MNHEY and CDR2 SMNVEV (reference sequence). CDR3 nucleotides: TGTGCCAGCAGTTTATCTCCTCAATACCCTACCACAGATACGCAGTATTTT. Amino acids: CASSLSPQYPTTDTQYF.

This chain joins TRBV4-1 and TRBJ2-7, with no clear D. The CDR3 contains 15 residues. Between the trimmed V and J ends, which lost 1 base and 3 bases, there was a span of 13 bases. Germline V lookup: CDR1 MGHRA, CDR2 YSYEKL. Here the CDR3 reads CASSQASGQYYEQYF. The CDR3 DNA reads TGCGCCAGCAGCCAAGCCAGTGGGCAGTACTACGAGCAGTACTTC.

The genes are TRBV19 and TRBJ1-5; D remains unclear. The length of the CDR3 is 12 residues. The V end was cut by 1 base, the J end by 11 bases, with 9 bases between. CDR1 is LNHDA, CDR2 SQIVND, per germline (reference sequence). The CDR3 DNA is TGTGCCAGTAGTATAGTTGGAGGTGCCCAGCATTTT. This gives the protein CASSIVGGAQHF. Full variable domain (rest looked up from reference TRBV19 and TRBJ1-5): DGGITQSPKYLFRKEGQNVTLSCEQNLNHDAMYWYRQDPGQGLRLIYYSQIVNDFQKGDIAEGYSVSREKKESFPLTVTSAQKNPTAFYLCASSIVGGAQHFGDGTRLSIL.

The rearrangement joins TRBV2 to TRBJ1-6; 9 bases match TRBD1. The junction had 9 bases not matched to a gene; V was cut back by 8 bases and J by 7 bases. From germline, CDR1 is SNHLY and CDR2 FYNNEI. The CDR3 extends over 15 amino acids. The CDR3 nucleotides read TGTGCCAGCTTACGTCCCGGGACAGGGAATTCACCCCTCCACTTT. Protein: CASLRPGTGNSPLHF. The entire variable domain, with the rest obtained from reference TRBV2 and TRBJ1-6, is as follows: EPEVTQTPSHQVTQMGQEVILRCVPISNHLYFYWYRQILGQKVEFLVSFYNNEISEKSEIFDDQFSVERPDGSNFTLKIRSTKLEDSAMYFCASLRPGTGNSPLHFGNGTRLTVT.